Sequencing of this TCR beta chain was carried out in a study of cytomegalovirus exposure and HLA in healthy donors. Findings and caveats of the study: In a later analysis, HLA-C alleles had the fewest associated TCRs, DRB1 alleles the most.

Primers: 60 Vbeta forward and 13 Jbeta reverse. Measured with immunoSEQ multiplex PCR; TCRdb has only the in-frame clones, and not every one. The sample shows about 100,000 clones, around 78% of them seen only once. The CDR3 consists of 16 residues. The germline gives CDR1 SEHNR, CDR2 FQNEAQ (reference sequence). Notes on this clone: Its specificity is unknown. An end of the junction differs from the germline gene, which may be a read error.

The chain combines TRBV7-9 with TRBJ2-7, with 10 positions matching TRBD1. This clonotype was obtained from a man aged 35-49 years in good health and CMV-seronegative. Sequenced sample: PBMCs. The CDR3 spells CSSSFGRQGASYEQYF. The CDR3 bases are TGTTCCAGCAGCTTCGGACGACAGGGGGCATCCTACGAGCAGTACTTC. Looking up the rest from reference TRBV7-9 and TRBJ2-7 gives the full variable domain: DTGVSQNPRHKITKRGQNVTFRCDPISEHNRLYWYRQTLGQGPEFLTYFQNEAQLEKSRLLSDRFSAERPKGSFSTLEIQRTEQGDSAMYLCSSSFGRQGASYEQYFGPGTRLTVT.